A selection of T cell receptor beta chains follows, all from one sample in a study of CD8+CD57+ T cells in acquired aplastic anemia. TCRdb re-derived calls from the reads in MiXCR, one entry per CDR3 protein. The sample yields about 130,000 distinct CDR3 sequences, around 46% seen once. Sequencing used sorted CD4+, CD8+, or CD8+CD57+ T cells (not recorded which) from PBMCs. These TCRs come from a human donor in good health, serving as a control. Both conserved end residues are part of each CDR3. Fields, in order: CDR3 protein, V gene, J gene.

CDR3: CAISGAGQVGEQFF
V: TRBV10-3
J: TRBJ2-1

CDR3: CSASDPTGSSNQPQHF
V: TRBV20-1
J: TRBJ1-5

CDR3: CASSRRDSSYEQYF
V: TRBV4-2
J: TRBJ2-7

CDR3: CASISGTSGQETQYF
V: TRBV11-2
J: TRBJ2-5

CDR3: CSASQDRSNQPQHF
V: TRBV20-1
J: TRBJ1-5

CDR3: CASSLKGLFPSPLHF
V: TRBV5-4
J: TRBJ1-6

CDR3: CASSPNTRVFGQWDTIYF
V: TRBV9
J: TRBJ1-3

CDR3: CASSGASGWDQPQHF
V: TRBV25-1
J: TRBJ1-5

CDR3: CASSLDGHGPLHF
V: TRBV11-1
J: TRBJ1-6

CDR3: CASSYGTYDTQYF
V: TRBV7-2
J: TRBJ2-3

CDR3: CASSRTSVSGEQFF
V: TRBV7-9
J: TRBJ2-1

CDR3: CASSLGGVWDQETQYF
V: TRBV7-9
J: TRBJ2-5

CDR3: CASSIGGLAGNEQFF
V: TRBV19
J: TRBJ2-1

CDR3: CASSLESNSPLHF
V: TRBV11-3
J: TRBJ1-6

CDR3: CASSPSSTGEGSPLHF
V: TRBV18
J: TRBJ1-6

CDR3: CATSRELLGGSYEQYF
V: TRBV15
J: TRBJ2-7

CDR3: CSARVGGDLSKNIQYF
V: TRBV20-1
J: TRBJ2-4

CDR3: CASSGQVPKGLFF
V: TRBV2
J: TRBJ2-2

CDR3: CASSYGQGRQGRMMFF
V: TRBV6-5
J: TRBJ2-1

CDR3: CASSSAGRETGEAFF
V: TRBV7-3
J: TRBJ1-1

CDR3: CASSVHTGTSGTGELFF
V: TRBV9
J: TRBJ2-2

CDR3: CASRVDSSYNSPLHF
V: TRBV7-2
J: TRBJ1-6

CDR3: CAPTWWFPYEQYF
V: TRBV12-3/TRBV12-4
J: TRBJ2-7

CDR3: CASSPTGLSGANVLTF
V: TRBV11-1
J: TRBJ2-6

CDR3: CASRRTGVISPLHF
V: TRBV2
J: TRBJ1-6

CDR3: CASRGNSGLAYNEQFF
V: TRBV25-1
J: TRBJ2-1

CDR3: CASSSNNQPQHF
V: TRBV7-8
J: TRBJ1-5

CDR3: CASSQGTGELFF
V: TRBV3-1
J: TRBJ2-2

CDR3: CATSDLGQGGTGELFF
V: TRBV24-1
J: TRBJ2-2

CDR3: CASSIGGGTGNQPQHF
V: TRBV19
J: TRBJ1-5

CDR3: CASSSGRTNPLHF
V: TRBV7-6
J: TRBJ1-6

CDR3: CASKGGADTQYF
V: TRBV10-3
J: TRBJ2-3

CDR3: CSVLATGGSTEAFF
V: TRBV29-1
J: TRBJ1-1

CDR3: CASSENFYTDTQYF
V: TRBV2
J: TRBJ2-3

CDR3: CASSIPGRGVYGYTF
V: TRBV19
J: TRBJ1-2

CDR3: CSARDSTSTDTQYF
V: TRBV20-1
J: TRBJ2-3

CDR3: CASSPFWGGNTEAFF
V: TRBV25-1
J: TRBJ1-1

CDR3: CASRDTDNQPQHF
V: TRBV19
J: TRBJ1-5

CDR3: CASKTGQLNTEAFF
V: TRBV19
J: TRBJ1-1

CDR3: CASSLGQGDIQYF
V: TRBV7-3
J: TRBJ2-4

CDR3: CSASSLASGGGREQYF
V: TRBV20-1
J: TRBJ2-7

CDR3: CSAPAQLLSGGETQYF
V: TRBV20-1
J: TRBJ2-5